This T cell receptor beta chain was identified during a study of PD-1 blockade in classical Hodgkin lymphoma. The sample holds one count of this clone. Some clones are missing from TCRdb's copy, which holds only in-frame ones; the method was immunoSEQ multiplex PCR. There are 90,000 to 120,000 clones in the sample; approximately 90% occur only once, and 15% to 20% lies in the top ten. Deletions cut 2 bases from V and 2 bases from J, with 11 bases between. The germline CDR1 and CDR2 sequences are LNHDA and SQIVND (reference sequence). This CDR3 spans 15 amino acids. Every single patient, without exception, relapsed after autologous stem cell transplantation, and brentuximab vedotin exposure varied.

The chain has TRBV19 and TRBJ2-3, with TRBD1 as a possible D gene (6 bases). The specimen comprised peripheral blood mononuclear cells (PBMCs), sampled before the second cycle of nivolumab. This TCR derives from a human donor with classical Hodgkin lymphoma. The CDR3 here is CASSISGANTDTQYF. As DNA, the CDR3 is TGTGCCAGTAGTATATCAGGGGCGAACACAGATACGCAGTATTTT. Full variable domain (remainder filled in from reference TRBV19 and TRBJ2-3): DGGITQSPKYLFRKEGQNVTLSCEQNLNHDAMYWYRQDPGQGLRLIYYSQIVNDFQKGDIAEGYSVSREKKESFPLTVTSAQKNPTAFYLCASSISGANTDTQYFGPGTRLTVL.